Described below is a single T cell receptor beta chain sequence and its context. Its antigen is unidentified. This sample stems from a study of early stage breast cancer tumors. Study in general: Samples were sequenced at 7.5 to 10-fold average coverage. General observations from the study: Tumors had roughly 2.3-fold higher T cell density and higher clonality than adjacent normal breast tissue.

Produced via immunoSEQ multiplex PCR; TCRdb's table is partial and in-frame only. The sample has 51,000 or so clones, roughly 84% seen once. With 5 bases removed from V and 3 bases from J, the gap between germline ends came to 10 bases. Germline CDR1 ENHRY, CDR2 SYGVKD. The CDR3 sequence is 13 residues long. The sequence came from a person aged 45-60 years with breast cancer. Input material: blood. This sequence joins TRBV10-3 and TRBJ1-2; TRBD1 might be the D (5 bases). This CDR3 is CAISRQGDYGYTF. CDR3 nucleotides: TGTGCCATCAGTCGCCAGGGCGACTATGGCTACACCTTC.